The 19 T cell receptor beta chains reported below all come from one sample, sequenced in a study. TCRdb processed the 5' RACE reads anew with MiXCR; each CDR3 protein has one entry. The sample has over 50,000 distinct CDR3 sequences, around 30% seen once. The specimen was tumor-infiltrating naive CD4+ T cells sorted from the breast tumor. This sample's subset: naive CD4+ T cells, CD4+CD45RA+CD25-. Every receptor here comes from a female donor with breast cancer.

The V gene is TRBV30, the J gene TRBJ1-4; D perhaps matches TRBD1 (6 bases). Germline values: CDR1 GTSNPN, CDR2 SVGIG (reference sequence). V lost 0 bases and J 8 bases, leaving 16 bases between the germline ends. There are 15 residues in the CDR3. The CDR3 sequence is CAWSVKTGPWEKLFF. The CDR3, as DNA: TGTGCCTGGAGTGTAAAGACAGGACCTTGGGAAAAACTGTTTTTT.

This clonotype showed up just a few times. This chain links TRBV28 with TRBJ1-1; tentative D call: TRBD1 (6 bases). This CDR3 spans 13 amino acids. V was cut by 9 bases and J by 4 bases, with 15 bases left in between. Germline V gene lookup returns CDR1 MDHEN and CDR2 SYDVKM. The CDR3 coding sequence is TGTGCCAGTGGTCCCGGGGGCTTCACTGAAGCTTTCTTT. Translating it yields CASGPGGFTEAFF.

This chain joins TRBV5-1 and TRBJ2-7; D assignment may be TRBD1 or TRBD2 (5 bases each). CDR3 length equals 14 residues. V was cut by 5 bases and J by 2 bases, with 14 bases left in between. Germline V gene data show CDR1 as SGHRS and CDR2 as YFSETQ. In DNA, the CDR3 is TGCGCCAGCAGGAGAGGGGACCCTACCTACGAGCAGTACTTC. Translation gives CASRRGDPTYEQYF.

This clonotype was detected a few times. The DNA of the CDR3 is TGCGCCAGCAGCTCCGGACTAGCGGTATCAAAGGGATACAATGAGCAGTTCTTC. Encoded protein: CASSSGLAVSKGYNEQFF. The chain recombines TRBV5-1 with TRBJ2-1, with 10 bases lining up with TRBD2. The germline CDR1 and CDR2 sequences are SGHRS and YFSETQ. There are 18 residues in the CDR3. With 3 bases clipped from V and 4 bases from J, the junction kept 13 bases outside the gene matches.

A word on this clonotype: This may be a read error: a much more frequent sequence differs by one nucleotide. The CDR3 loop is CASSVGHDTGALFF. The CDR3 DNA sequence: TGTGCCAGCAGCGTAGGCCACGACACCGGGGCGCTGTTTTTT. The chain recombines TRBV9 with TRBJ2-2; D may correspond to TRBD1 or TRBD2 (5 bases each). The CDR3 is made up of 14 amino acids. CDR1 and CDR2 from the germline V gene are SGDLS and YYNGEE.

There are a few counts of this clonotype. The genes are TRBV2 and TRBJ1-4; possibly TRBD1 for D (5 bases). Germline CDR1 is SNHLY and CDR2 is FYNNEI. The CDR3 is 12 residues long. Trimming took off 2 bases at V and 16 bases at J, with 14 bases between the two ends. This chain's CDR3 is CASSEFSQGSFF. CDR3 nucleotide sequence: TGTGCCAGCAGTGAATTTTCCCAGGGTTCGTTTTTT.

J is TRBJ1-6 and V is TRBV5-1, with 9 bases identical to TRBD1. Germline V gene sequence: CDR1 SGHRS, CDR2 YFSETQ. Losses at the gene ends were 0 bases for V and 7 bases for J; bases not matched to a gene: 2. The CDR3 loop spans 15 amino acids. CDR3 in amino acids: CASSLDGTGNSPLHF. The CDR3 DNA reads TGCGCCAGCAGCTTGGACGGGACAGGGAATTCACCCCTCCACTTT.

This clonotype was found a few times. This chain's CDR3 is CSARGAPGPGNTIYF. Written as DNA, the CDR3 is TGCAGTGCTAGAGGAGCCCCTGGCCCTGGAAACACCATATATTTT. J is TRBJ1-3 and V is TRBV20-1; no definite D call. CDR1 DFQATT and CDR2 SNEGSKA come from the germline V gene (reference sequence). The CDR3 length is 15 residues. The V gene lost 1 base and the J gene lost 2 bases, with 12 bases spanning the gap.

The table lists this clonotype with many counts. The chain links TRBV5-1 to TRBJ2-7, with 12 nucleotides matching TRBD2. V shed 0 bases, J shed 5 bases, and the junction held 15 bases outside the gene matches. Germline CDR1 SGHRS, CDR2 YFSETQ. The CDR3 has 19 residues. In nucleotides, the CDR3 is TGCGCCAGCAGCTTGGATCGCGGGCAGACGACTAGCGGGAGCCACGAGCAGTACTTC. Its protein is CASSLDRGQTTSGSHEQYF.

This clonotype was recorded many times. The gene calls are TRBV6-5 and TRBJ1-1; D perhaps matches TRBD1 (5 bases). The ends were cut back, 6 bases at V and 0 bases at J, with 11 bases in the middle. CDR3 length: 14 residues. Germline CDR1 and CDR2: MNHEY and SVGAGI. The CDR3 DNA reads TGTGCCAGCAGCCAGAGACAGCTGAACACTGAAGCTTTCTTT. This gives the protein CASSQRQLNTEAFF.

This clonotype was observed at least ten times. The chain uses TRBV7-2 and TRBJ2-7; D not resolved. CDR3 length: 16 residues. The ends were cut back, 7 bases at V and 0 bases at J, with 19 bases in the middle. Germline V gene sequence: CDR1 SGHTA, CDR2 FQGNSA. As DNA, the CDR3 is TGTGCCAGCACCCTTAGGTCCGGAGTAAACTCCTACGAGCAGTACTTC. Its protein product is CASTLRSGVNSYEQYF.

This chain connects TRBV28 to TRBJ1-5, with D unclear. The CDR3 runs to 17 residues. Germline assignment: CDR1 MDHEN and CDR2 SYDVKM. Deletions cut 7 bases from V and 2 bases from J, with 21 bases between. CDR3: CASTPTVGKAGNQPQHF. CDR3 coding DNA: TGTGCCAGCACCCCGACGGTGGGGAAGGCGGGCAATCAGCCCCAGCATTTT. The whole variable domain, remainder taken from reference TRBV28 and TRBJ1-5, is DVKVTQSSRYLVKRTGEKVFLECVQDMDHENMFWYRQDPGLGLRLIYFSYDVKMKEKGDIPEGYSVSREKKERFSLILESASTNQTSMYLCASTPTVGKAGNQPQHFGDGTRLSIL.

The gene calls are TRBV20-1 and TRBJ2-5, with TRBD2 matching 9 bases. CDR1 and CDR2 from the germline V gene are DFQATT and SNEGSKA (reference sequence). The CDR3 totals 13 residues. The V and J ends lost 6 bases and 4 bases, in that order; junction bases with no gene match: 6. The chain's CDR3 is CSAFYSGRETQYF. Written as DNA, the CDR3 is TGCAGTGCCTTCTATAGCGGGAGAGAGACCCAGTACTTC.

This clonotype has more than one count but fewer than ten. This chain joins TRBV6-5 and TRBJ1-1; 10 bases align to TRBD1. There are 16 residues in the CDR3. The germline V gene has CDR1 MNHEY and CDR2 SVGAGI. J lost 3 bases, V lost 3 bases, and 7 bases had no gene match. CDR3 coding DNA: TGTGCCAGCAGTTATTTTAAAGGGACAGGGGACACTGAAGCTTTCTTT. The encoded protein is CASSYFKGTGDTEAFF.

This clonotype was counted a few times. The chain uses TRBV15 and TRBJ2-3; 9 bases align to TRBD2. The CDR3 extends over 17 amino acids. Looked up from germline, CDR1 is LNHNV and CDR2 is YYDKDF (reference sequence). Germline trimming cut 3 bases from V and 6 bases from J; bases unmatched to any gene: 13. This CDR3 is CATSRPASGGSLDTQYF. The CDR3 DNA reads as TGTGCCACCAGCAGGCCCGCCAGCGGGGGGTCACTCGATACGCAGTATTTT.

This chain connects TRBV12-3 or TRBV12-4 to TRBJ2-7; 10 bases fit TRBD2. V trimming: 6 bases; J trimming: 3 bases; junction bases outside the gene matches: 5. The CDR3 length is 14 residues. CDR3 protein: CASRNSGGSYEQYF. As DNA, the CDR3 is TGTGCCAGCAGGAATAGCGGGGGGAGCTACGAGCAGTACTTC.

The chain links TRBV4-3 to TRBJ2-1, with 7 bases aligning to TRBD2. Per germline, CDR1 LGHNA and CDR2 YSLEER. V was pared by 4 bases and J by 0 bases, with 9 bases of the junction left unmatched. This CDR3 spans 17 amino acids. CDR3 sequence: CASSPGDRGSSYNEQFF. The CDR3 DNA is TGCGCCAGCAGCCCCGGAGATCGCGGGAGCTCCTACAATGAGCAGTTCTTC.

The rearrangement uses TRBV6-1 and TRBJ1-2; tentative D call: TRBD1 (5 bases). V dropped 6 bases and J dropped 3 bases, with 11 bases sitting between them. Germline assignment: CDR1 MNHNS and CDR2 SASEGT. This CDR3 contains 13 residues. The CDR3 DNA reads as TGTGCCAGCAGCATGGACATCGACTATGGCTACACCTTC. This translates into CASSMDIDYGYTF.

The V and J genes are TRBV7-2 and TRBJ2-5; D is unresolved. The CDR3 length is 15 residues. V was trimmed by 4 bases and J by 7 bases, leaving 19 bases between them. Looked up from germline, CDR1 is SGHTA and CDR2 is FQGNSA. As DNA, the CDR3 is TGTGCCAGCAGCTCCCCTCGTCGAGCTGTGGGGACCCAGTACTTC. Encoded protein: CASSSPRRAVGTQYF.